This T cell receptor beta chain is from a study of naive and memory T cell subsets (dated 2017 in TCRdb). In terms of the full investigation: The study applied an open-source, UMI-based TCR alpha and beta sequencing pipeline to sorted naive and memory peripheral blood T cell subsets. IgG serology results and the functional CMV T cell responses were in complete agreement. RNA was DNase-treated and reverse transcribed with TCR constant-region primers, mostly using SuperScript III.

From the second PCR step onward, the TCR alpha chain libraries and the TCR beta chain libraries were amplified separately. CMV status of each donor was established by measuring IFNgamma production from CD4+ T cells after fresh PBMCs were stimulated overnight with CMV viral lysate. Using Miltenyi beads, CD4 T cells were first positively selected, and CD8 T cells were then positively selected from the CD4-negative fraction. Cells stained for CD3, CD4, CD8, CD45RA, CD27 and a live/dead dye were sorted on a BD Aria II into four subsets by CD45RA and CD27. A few healthy volunteers provided blood, and the blood of each volunteer was split into CD4 and CD8 T cells and then into four differentiation subsets. Around 120 ml of peripheral blood was drawn per donor, and PBMC were isolated by Ficoll-Paque PLUS density-gradient centrifugation. The sorted cells were lysed in RLT buffer, after which RNA was extracted using a Qiagen RNeasy kit and kept at -80 degrees C.

Findings and caveats that apply to the study as a whole: RNA-based TCR counts may be affected by expression changes linked to T cell activation and differentiation. Each clonotype was defined as a single alpha or beta chain sequence rather than as a paired alpha/beta receptor. The repertoire findings for the naive and memory subsets could not be validated, as no ground truth was available. A power law was followed by TCR abundance, with an exponent that differed between naive and memory subsets but was consistent across the three individuals. Gini index rose and Shannon and inverse Simpson diversity fell from naive through CM, EM and EMRA in both CD4 and CD8 cells. Naive repertoires, especially CD8, contained a few larger clonotypes, possibly memory cells re-expressing CD45RA. After error correction, over 95% of naive TCR sequences appeared only once, giving much steeper abundance distributions than memory subsets.

The CDR3, cysteine through phenylalanine, is 17 amino acids long. Only the CDR3 region is kept as DNA, spanning 51 bases read in frame from base 1. V trim: 3 bases; J trim: 0 bases; unmatched bases: 5. For CDR1 and CDR2, the germline V gene lists SGHDT and YYEEEE. A remark on this clonotype: Its antigen is unknown. Base qualities are not at hand, and no much larger clone is one base apart.

Libraries were made using UMI-ligation and nested PCR. The beta constant-region primer was an equimolar mix of two oligonucleotides covering both TRBC1 and TRBC2. Four rounds of PCR, combining the SP2 primer with nested alpha and beta constant-region primers, were used to amplify the ligated cDNA. A single-stranded oligonucleotide containing the SP2 primer and a 12-nucleotide UMI was joined to the 3' end of the cDNA by T4 RNA ligase 1. The ligation reaction was incubated at 16°C for roughly 18-25 hours. PCR2 was typically performed as a SYBR Green qPCR and was stopped at a predetermined threshold so that over-amplification was prevented. All purifications after the first were performed with Agencourt AMPure XP magnetic beads. Libraries were quantified by Qubit and checked on a TapeStation, where a main peak was expected near 650 bp. Sequencing of the pooled libraries was done on an Illumina MiSeq using v2 2x251 paired-end kits, which typically yielded 1-2 million reads per sample. Each sample's library went into the pool at around 4 nM, and roughly 5-8% PhiX was added to help with cluster recognition. The study's own analysis went as follows. Using tag matching that tolerated one base-pair mismatch, Decombinator assigned V and J genes to FASTQ reads that had been processed by Demultiplexor. Collapsinator relied on UMIs to fix sequencing errors as well as frequency errors caused by PCR heterogeneity. TCRs were translated and CDR3s were extracted from the conserved cysteine to the FGXG phenylalanine by CDR3Translator, with non-productive sequences being flagged. Gini, Shannon entropy and inverse Simpson indices were calculated on repertoires that had been subsampled to equal numbers of UMI-defined TCRs. Within the linear range, a power law was fitted to clonotype abundance distributions using maximum likelihood. For one naive CD8 sample, the pipeline and MIGEC produced similar UMI counts, unique TCR numbers and clonal distributions. One analysis removed from the naive repertoire any naive TCRs that were also found in any memory subset from the same donor. The repertoires were searched for approximately 7,000 CMV-associated CDR3 sequences that had been compiled from VDJdb and a published dataset. TCRdb cleaned the public reads at Q25 with fastp, built clones with MiXCR and kept in-frame beta chains. Each record represents a unique CDR3 protein, reported with the most common genes and DNA among its rows. The V and J calls follow TCRdb's processing rather than the paper's. This sample is represented by under 150,000 distinct CDR3 sequences; about a fifth of them were singletons. More than 0.6% of the sample comes from the top ten.

The V gene is TRBV5-6 and the J gene is TRBJ1-5; 11 junctional bases match TRBD1. Specimen: naive CD8+ T cells from blood. The sample's cell subset or site label, decoded: naive T cells, CD45RA high CD27+. The sequence was collected from a human donor in good health. The encoded CDR3 is CASSSRTGGYSNQPQHF. The sequenced DNA: TGTGCCAGCAGCTCCAGGACAGGGGGCTATAGCAATCAGCCCCAGCATTTT.